The 13 T cell receptor beta chains in this list originate from one sample, sequenced in a study of human T cells and chemical hapten exposure. TCRdb independently ran MiXCR on the RACE reads; one entry per CDR3 protein. The sample lists over 300,000 distinct CDR3 sequences; approximately 5.1% were seen once. Time point noted: pre-sensitization, week 0. Treatment reported: therapeutic diphenylcyclopropenone sensitization with weekly scalp DPC. The specimen was whole blood, collected in connection with sensitization to the hapten diphenylcyclopropenone (DPC). These receptors all come from a woman aged 45-59 years with alopecia areata. Some clones in this sample may be carry-over from other donors' samples.

The CDR3: CASSYGDRGPTEAFF. CDR3 nucleotides: TGTGCCAGCAGTTACGGGGACAGGGGGCCCACTGAAGCTTTCTTT. This sequence joins TRBV6-2 or TRBV6-3 and TRBJ1-1; TRBD1 matches 12 bases. Trimming at V came to 2 bases and at J to 4 bases, leaving 2 bases not matched to a gene. The germline V gene encodes CDR1 MNHEY and CDR2 SVGEGT. The CDR3 has 15 residues.

This clonotype was observed a handful of times. The V and J genes are TRBV21-1 and TRBJ2-5; TRBD2 reflects the table's D call only, with no check against the DNA. TRBV21-1 is annotated as a pseudogene. This CDR3 contains 16 residues. For the CDR3, the DNA is TGTGCCAGCAGCCGGCCCTGGGCCCTACAAGGGGGGGCCCAGTACTTC. Its translation is CASSRPWALQGGAQYF.

This clonotype was detected many times. This chain links TRBV18 with TRBJ2-2, with 7 positions matching TRBD2. J was trimmed by 6 bases and V by 3 bases; bases with no gene match: 10. The germline CDR1 and CDR2 sequences are KGHSH and LQKENI. The CDR3 has 16 residues. The CDR3: CASSPPGLPLPGELFF. The CDR3 nucleotides read TGTGCCAGCTCACCCCCGGGACTACCGTTACCCGGGGAGCTGTTTTTT.

This clonotype appeared a few times. V usage is TRBV6-1 and J usage is TRBJ2-1; D is unresolved. The length of the CDR3 is 16 residues. V dropped 1 base and J dropped 1 base, with 11 bases sitting between them. Germline-derived CDR1 and CDR2 are MNHNS and SASEGT. In DNA, the CDR3 is TGTGCCAGCAGTGAAGGGTTCAGGTTATCCTACAATGAGCAGTTCTTC. Its protein is CASSEGFRLSYNEQFF.

The CDR3 DNA reads TGTGCCAGCAGTGAAGCGCTGGGGGAGAGAGAGACCCAGTACTTC. Residues: CASSEALGERETQYF. The chain combines TRBV2 with TRBJ2-5; D is tentatively TRBD1 or TRBD2 (5 bases each). Trimming stripped 0 bases from V and 4 bases from J, with 12 bases between. CDR1 is SNHLY and CDR2 is FYNNEI in the germline V gene. This CDR3 is built from 15 residues.

Many counts were recorded for this clonotype. The rearrangement links TRBV29-1 to TRBJ1-2, with 8 bases matching TRBD1. The germline V gene has CDR1 SQVTM and CDR2 ANQGSEA. This CDR3 has 14 amino acids. Trimming at V came to 1 base and at J to 8 bases, leaving 9 bases not matched to a gene. The CDR3 loop is CSVEARPGGEGYTF. The DNA for the CDR3 is TGCAGCGTTGAAGCCCGCCCAGGGGGCGAAGGCTACACCTTC.

This clonotype was picked up many times. CDR3 sequence: CASRGQGMNTEAFF. The DNA for the CDR3 is TGTGCCAGCAGGGGACAGGGAATGAACACTGAAGCTTTCTTT. The rearrangement links TRBV2 to TRBJ1-1; 9 positions agree with TRBD1. V lost 6 bases, J lost 0 bases, and 2 bases stayed unmatched. Germline V gene lookup returns CDR1 SNHLY and CDR2 FYNNEI. The CDR3 has 14 residues.

This clonotype was observed at least ten times. This sequence joins TRBV4-1 and TRBJ2-3, with 10 positions matching TRBD1. The CDR3 length is 17 residues. The ends lost 0 bases at V and 4 bases at J; junction bases unmatched: 7. Germline V gene data show CDR1 as MGHRA and CDR2 as YSYEKL. This CDR3 is CASSQDSGQGFADTQYF. CDR3 DNA sequence: TGCGCCAGCAGCCAAGATTCGGGACAGGGGTTCGCAGATACGCAGTATTTT.

This clonotype turned up a few times. The rearrangement joins TRBV6-2 or TRBV6-3 to TRBJ1-5, with D maybe TRBD1 (6 bases). V gave up 5 bases and J gave up 6 bases, with 14 bases separating them. Per the germline V gene, CDR1 is MNHEY and CDR2 is SVGEGT. This CDR3 comprises 14 residues. The CDR3 region has the DNA TGTGCCAGCAGTCCGGGGACAATAACTCAGCCCCAGCATTTT. Amino acids: CASSPGTITQPQHF.

This clonotype was observed a few times. The chain combines TRBV27 with TRBJ2-1; a weak D match, TRBD1 (6 bases). There are 13 residues in the CDR3. V gave up 11 bases and J gave up 8 bases, with 19 bases separating them. Looked up from germline, CDR1 is MNHEY and CDR2 is SMNVEV (reference sequence). The CDR3 spells CAGHRALHYEQFF. In DNA, the CDR3 is TGTGCCGGCCACAGGGCTCTCCATTATGAGCAGTTCTTC.

This clonotype was recorded at least ten times. V gene TRBV3-1 combines with J gene TRBJ2-2; 7 nucleotides line up with TRBD2. J lost 3 bases, V lost 1 base, and 11 bases had no gene match. Germline V gives CDR1 LGHDT, CDR2 YNNKEL (reference sequence). The CDR3 has 18 residues. In nucleotides, the CDR3 is TGTGCCAGCAGCCAAGGAGTATGGCGGGAGTTGGACACCGGGGAGCTGTTTTTT. Translating it yields CASSQGVWRELDTGELFF.

This clonotype was observed many times. The CDR3 is CASSRLGDPSYEQYF. CDR3 in DNA: TGTGCCAGCAGTCGACTGGGGGACCCGTCCTACGAGCAGTACTTC. V is TRBV21-1 and J is TRBJ2-7; TRBD1, the D gene given by the table, was not confirmed from the DNA. TRBV21-1 is an annotated pseudogene. The CDR3 spans 15 residues.

A remark on this clonotype: One base away lies a much larger clone, so this may be a sequencing read error. J is TRBJ2-5 and V is TRBV28; TRBD1 matches 8 bases. The CDR3 totals 15 residues. CDR1 MDHEN and CDR2 SYDVKM come from the germline V gene. CDR3 sequence reads: CASSSPAGGEEAQYF. The CDR3 region has the DNA TGTGCCAGCAGTTCCCCCGCAGGGGGCGAAGAGGCCCAGTACTTC.